These 32 T cell receptor beta chains originate from one sample sequenced in a study of OX40 agonist ivuxolimab in advanced cancers. Using immunoSEQ multiplex PCR, the repertoire was profiled, and TCRdb retains in-frame clones only, with some absent. The sample carries about 79,000 clones, about 90% recorded once. Sequenced material: CD4+ or CD8+ T cells sorted from blood, taken in a trial of the OX40 agonist ivuxolimab. The receptors come from an adult with an advanced solid tumor such as melanoma, head and neck, liver or kidney cancer.

The rearrangement joins TRBV11-3 to TRBJ1-1, with a tentative D call TRBD1 (5 bases). Trimming cost V 0 bases and J 1 base, with 12 bases left between them. Germline V gene data show CDR1 as SGHNT and CDR2 as YENEEA. The CDR3 totals 16 residues. The DNA of the CDR3 is TGTGCCAGCAGCTTAGATCGAGGGGACGGGAACACTGAAGCTTTCTTT. Residues: CASSLDRGDGNTEAFF.

The chain carries TRBV29-1 and TRBJ1-1; 7 bases map to TRBD1. Losses at the gene ends were 7 bases for V and 0 bases for J; bases not matched to a gene: 5. Germline CDR1 reads SQVTM; CDR2 reads ANQGSEA. The CDR3 is 13 amino acids. The DNA of the CDR3 is TGCAGCGCCGGGACAGCCATGAACACTGAAGCTTTCTTT. It is translated as CSAGTAMNTEAFF.

J is TRBJ2-5 and V is TRBV30, with a weak D call TRBD2 (5 bases). TRBJ2-7 explains the end of the DNA better; the J call may be wrong. Per the germline V gene, CDR1 is GTSNPN and CDR2 is SVGIG (reference sequence). There are 16 residues in the CDR3. Here the CDR3 reads CAWSVSVPGSPYEQYF. The CDR3 DNA reads TGTGCCTGGAGTGTATCTGTGCCGGGAAGCCCCTACGAGCAGTACTTC.

The rearrangement links TRBV5-1 to TRBJ2-1, with 12 bases aligning to TRBD1. J lost 2 bases, V lost 4 bases, and 4 bases had no gene match. Germline values: CDR1 SGHRS, CDR2 YFSETQ. This CDR3 contains 16 residues. The CDR3 nucleotides read TGCGCCAGCAGCAGGGACAGGGGGCAGACCTACAATGAGCAGTTCTTC. Translation gives CASSRDRGQTYNEQFF.

This rearrangement joins TRBV7-6 to TRBJ2-5, with TRBD2 matching 9 bases. The germline V gene encodes CDR1 SGHVS and CDR2 FNYEAQ. The length of the CDR3 is 15 residues. Unmatched junction bases numbered 5, after V lost 4 bases and J lost 2 bases. CDR3 coding DNA: TGTGCCAGCAGCTCAAGCGGGGGGTGGCAAGAGACCCAGTACTTC. This gives the protein CASSSSGGWQETQYF.

This clone came up once. The rearrangement joins TRBV7-3 to TRBJ2-7; 7 positions agree with TRBD2. CDR1 is SGHTA and CDR2 is FQGTGA in the germline V gene. The trim removed 1 base at V and 4 bases at J, leaving 4 bases unmatched. The CDR3 covers 14 residues. This CDR3 reads CASSLNSGSYEQYF. CDR3 DNA: TGTGCCAGCAGCTTAAATAGCGGGTCATACGAGCAGTACTTC.

The chain carries TRBV11-2 and TRBJ1-3; no firm D call. Trimming left V 0 bases short and J 0 bases short, with 3 bases between. Germline loops: CDR1 SGHAT, CDR2 FQNNGV. This CDR3 contains 14 residues. The CDR3 coding sequence is TGTGCCAGCAGCTTAGAAAGCTCTGGAAACACCATATATTTT. Translation gives CASSLESSGNTIYF.

This sequence joins TRBV19 and TRBJ2-1; D gene ambiguous. The length of the CDR3 is 16 residues. From germline, CDR1 is LNHDA and CDR2 SQIVND (reference sequence). V was cut by 0 bases and J by 4 bases, with 13 bases left in between. CDR3 in amino acids: CASSIEQTGGYNEQFF. The CDR3 nucleotides are TGTGCCAGTAGTATAGAACAGACGGGCGGTTACAATGAGCAGTTCTTC.

The chain carries TRBV5-6 and TRBJ2-1, with a possible D match to TRBD1 (5 bases). V was trimmed by 7 bases and J by 8 bases, leaving 19 bases between them. There are 14 residues in the CDR3. Germline CDR1 and CDR2: SGHDT and YYEEEE. CDR3 nucleotide sequence: TGTGCCAGCCAACAGTTTACAAGGGGCGATGAGCAGTTCTTC. Amino acids: CASQQFTRGDEQFF.

This chain connects TRBV6-6 to TRBJ1-2, with a weak D call TRBD1 (5 bases). Trimming removed 5 bases at V and 7 bases at J, with 14 bases between. This CDR3 is built from 13 residues. Germline V lookup: CDR1 MNHNY, CDR2 SVGAGI (reference sequence). CDR3 sequence (DNA): TGTGCCAGCAGTCCAAAACAGGAGATTGGCTACACCTTC. Encoded protein: CASSPKQEIGYTF.

This clone was seen once. The chain recombines TRBV2 with TRBJ2-1; 13 nucleotides agree with TRBD2. This CDR3 contains 14 residues. The V segment lost 6 bases and the J segment 6 bases; nucleotides outside the gene matches: 2. Germline CDR1 and CDR2: SNHLY and FYNNEI. This CDR3 reads CASSTSGRVNEQFF. The CDR3 DNA reads as TGTGCCAGCAGCACTAGCGGGAGGGTCAATGAGCAGTTCTTC. The whole variable domain, filled in from reference TRBV2 and TRBJ2-1, reads EPEVTQTPSHQVTQMGQEVILRCVPISNHLYFYWYRQILGQKVEFLVSFYNNEISEKSEIFDDQFSVERPDGSNFTLKIRSTKLEDSAMYFCASSTSGRVNEQFFGPGTRLTVL.

This rearrangement joins TRBV19 to TRBJ1-2; D unclear. V dropped 4 bases and J dropped 1 base, with 7 bases sitting between them. The CDR3 runs to 13 residues. CDR1 and CDR2 (germline): LNHDA, SQIVND (reference sequence). The DNA for the CDR3 is TGTGCCAGTAGTACAGGAGTTAACTATGGCTACACCTTC. This gives the protein CASSTGVNYGYTF.

V is TRBV15 and J is TRBJ1-1; a possible D gene is TRBD1 (5 bases). CDR3 length: 13 residues. V lost 7 bases and J 0 bases, leaving 9 bases between the germline ends. CDR1 is LNHNV, CDR2 YYDKDF, per germline (reference sequence). CDR3 DNA sequence: TGTGCCACCAAGCGGGGCCTGAACACTGAAGCTTTCTTT. Translating it yields CATKRGLNTEAFF.

This clone was observed a few times. This rearrangement joins TRBV2 to TRBJ1-1, with no clear D. Trimming left V 5 bases short and J 0 bases short, with 10 bases between. This CDR3 has 14 residues. Germline V lookup: CDR1 SNHLY, CDR2 FYNNEI. In DNA, the CDR3 is TGTGCCAGCAGTTTCCCCCCCATGAACACTGAAGCTTTCTTT. Its protein product is CASSFPPMNTEAFF.

The chain recombines TRBV18 with TRBJ2-2; 7 nucleotides align to TRBD1. The CDR3 is 16 residues long. Germline loops: CDR1 KGHSH, CDR2 LQKENI. Losses at the gene ends were 2 bases for V and 4 bases for J; bases not matched to a gene: 7. CDR3 protein: CASSPSRGPVTGELFF. CDR3 coding DNA: TGTGCCAGCTCACCATCTAGGGGGCCTGTCACCGGGGAGCTGTTTTTT.

The CDR3 region is CASSMSNTGFEQYF. In DNA, the CDR3 is TGTGCCAGCAGCATGAGTAATACAGGGTTCGAGCAGTACTTC. The gene calls are TRBV9 and TRBJ2-7; the D gene is possibly TRBD1 (6 bases). The CDR3 has 14 amino acids. Between the trimmed V and J ends, which lost 4 bases and 6 bases, there was a span of 17 bases. Germline CDR1 and CDR2: SGDLS and YYNGEE. Full variable domain (remainder filled in from reference TRBV9 and TRBJ2-7): DSGVTQTPKHLITATGQRVTLRCSPRSGDLSVYWYQQSLDQGLQFLIQYYNGEERAKGNILERFSAQQFPDLHSELNLSSLELGDSALYFCASSMSNTGFEQYFGPGTRLTVT.

The chain links TRBV7-8 to TRBJ1-2; D is possibly TRBD1 (5 bases). Trimming took off 5 bases at V and 1 base at J, with 17 bases between the two ends. Per germline, CDR1 SGHVS and CDR2 FQNEAQ. The length of the CDR3 is 16 residues. The CDR3 protein is CASSRRRDVFNYGYTF. CDR3 DNA sequence: TGTGCCAGCAGCCGTCGGCGGGACGTCTTTAACTATGGCTACACCTTC.

The J gene is TRBJ2-7, the V gene TRBV10-3, with unresolved D. The CDR3 has 13 amino acids. Germline V gene lookup returns CDR1 ENHRY and CDR2 SYGVKD. V was cut by 7 bases and J by 5 bases, with 15 bases left in between. The CDR3 reads CAIKGSGVNEQYF. In DNA, the CDR3 is TGTGCCATCAAGGGCAGTGGGGTCAACGAGCAGTACTTC.

This chain connects TRBV19 to TRBJ2-7; 12 nucleotides agree with TRBD1. Losses at the gene ends were 8 bases for V and 5 bases for J; bases not matched to a gene: 1. CDR1 and CDR2 from the germline V gene are LNHDA and SQIVND (reference sequence). CDR3 length: 12 amino acids. CDR3 DNA: TGTGCCAGTGGGACAGGGGGCAACGAGCAGTACTTC. Protein sequence: CASGTGGNEQYF.

This clone was recorded only once. The rearrangement joins TRBV2 to TRBJ2-3, with TRBD2 matching over 10 bases. J was trimmed by 5 bases and V by 6 bases; bases with no gene match: 8. Germline V gene sequence: CDR1 SNHLY, CDR2 FYNNEI. The CDR3 is 15 amino acids. The CDR3 bases are TGTGCCAGCAGGGCGACTAGCGGGTCCGGAGATACGCAGTATTTT. Amino acid sequence: CASRATSGSGDTQYF.

The chain joins TRBV7-9 to TRBJ2-2; D is unresolved. Trimming left V 5 bases short and J 2 bases short, with 3 bases between. CDR1 and CDR2 (germline): SEHNR, FQNEAQ (reference sequence). This CDR3 is 12 amino acids long. The CDR3: CASSPNTGELFF. The CDR3 DNA sequence: TGTGCCAGCAGCCCCAACACCGGGGAGCTGTTTTTT.

Only one count was recorded for this clone. This chain connects TRBV10-1 to TRBJ2-1, with TRBD2 matching 8 bases. J was trimmed by 5 bases and V by 6 bases; bases with no gene match: 15. CDR3 size: 17 residues. The germline CDR1 and CDR2 sequences are WNHNN and SYGVQD (reference sequence). The CDR3 region is CASRKTSGGMFDNEQFF. CDR3 nucleotide sequence: TGCGCCAGCAGGAAGACAAGCGGGGGTATGTTTGACAATGAGCAGTTCTTC.

This rearrangement joins TRBV6-4 to TRBJ2-7; 9 nucleotides agree with TRBD2. Germline V gene data show CDR1 as MRHNA and CDR2 as SNTAGT. The CDR3 extends over 16 amino acids. V shed 2 bases, J shed 2 bases, and the junction held 7 bases outside the gene matches. The chain's CDR3 is CASSDGAGGTPYEQYF. In nucleotides, the CDR3 is TGTGCCAGCAGTGACGGTGCGGGAGGGACCCCCTACGAGCAGTACTTC.

Note on this clone: A read error may account for a junction end that differs from germline. The chain uses TRBV19 and TRBJ1-2; the match to TRBD1 covers 7 bases. CDR1 and CDR2 (germline): LNHDA, SQIVND (reference sequence). This CDR3 comprises 16 residues. The CDR3 sequence is CASTRRDSSLNYGSTF. In DNA, the CDR3 is TGTGCCAGTACCAGGAGGGACAGCTCTCTTAACTATGGCTCCACCTTC.

V is TRBV7-9 and J is TRBJ2-2; maybe TRBD2 (6 bases). Trimming left V 3 bases short and J 10 bases short, with 18 bases between. This CDR3 comprises 15 residues. Germline CDR1 is SEHNR and CDR2 is FQNEAQ (reference sequence). DNA for the CDR3: TGTGCCAGCAGCTTGGTCTGGACTACTCGTGAGGAGCTGTTTTTT. Translation gives CASSLVWTTREELFF.

The rearrangement uses TRBV19 and TRBJ1-1, with 7 bases that match TRBD1. CDR1 LNHDA and CDR2 SQIVND come from the germline V gene (reference sequence). V was clipped by 0 bases and J by 3 bases; unmatched bases: 7. The CDR3 length is 16 residues. CDR3 coding DNA: TGTGCCAGTAGTATAGAGAAGGGGGCTTGGGACACTGAAGCTTTCTTT. It codes for CASSIEKGAWDTEAFF.

This clone was seen once. This chain uses TRBV30 with TRBJ2-5; 10 bases map to TRBD2. The CDR3 contains 15 residues. Per germline, CDR1 GTSNPN and CDR2 SVGIG (reference sequence). Trimming cost V 2 bases and J 3 bases; bases outside gene matches: 6. The CDR3 protein is CAWSKGSGREETQYF. CDR3 DNA: TGTGCCTGGAGTAAGGGGAGCGGGAGGGAAGAGACCCAGTACTTC.

The chain carries TRBV18 and TRBJ1-2; D is possibly TRBD1 (5 bases). This CDR3 region has 13 residues. V lost 2 bases, J lost 3 bases, and 7 bases lay in between. Per the germline V gene, CDR1 is KGHSH and CDR2 is LQKENI. The chain's CDR3 is CASSPETDYGYTF. The CDR3 DNA sequence: TGTGCCAGCTCACCAGAGACAGACTATGGCTACACCTTC. Filled out from reference TRBV18 and TRBJ1-2, the complete variable domain reads NAGVMQNPRHLVRRRGQEARLRCSPMKGHSHVYWYRQLPEEGLKFMVYLQKENIIDESGMPKERFSAEFPKEGPSILRIQQVVRGDSAAYFCASSPETDYGYTFGSGTRLTVV.

V gene TRBV5-8 combines with J gene TRBJ1-1, with D maybe TRBD1 (5 bases). Trimming pared 4 bases from V and 5 bases from J, leaving 9 bases between. This CDR3 has 12 residues. Looked up from germline, CDR1 is SGHTS and CDR2 is YDEGEE. The CDR3 region is CASSNRLTEAFF. The DNA for the CDR3 is TGTGCCAGCAGCAACAGGTTGACTGAAGCTTTCTTT.

The chain employs TRBV9 and TRBJ2-5; 7 nucleotides match TRBD2. Germline-derived CDR1 and CDR2 are SGDLS and YYNGEE. Trimming removed 4 bases from V and 2 bases from J; junction bases left unmatched: 5. The length of the CDR3 is 14 residues. The CDR3 reads CASSLGTIQETQYF. The CDR3, as DNA: TGTGCCAGCAGCCTCGGGACTATACAAGAGACCCAGTACTTC.

In nucleotides, the CDR3 is TGTGCCAGCAGCCAACAGTCACGAGGATTCTCAGATACGCAGTATTTT. Translating it yields CASSQQSRGFSDTQYF. This sequence joins TRBV4-2 and TRBJ2-3; D is undetermined. Trimming took off 2 bases at V and 4 bases at J, with 16 bases between the two ends. The germline V gene encodes CDR1 LGHNA and CDR2 YNFKEQ. The CDR3 loop spans 16 amino acids.

The gene calls are TRBV7-3 and TRBJ2-3; 7 nucleotides align to TRBD2. V shed 5 bases and J 3 bases; nucleotides not matched to a gene: 8. CDR1 SGHTA and CDR2 FQGTGA come from the germline V gene. The CDR3 extends over 15 amino acids. The CDR3 DNA follows: TGTGCCAGCAGCCCCGGTGGAGCGGGAACAGATACGCAGTATTTT. Encoded protein: CASSPGGAGTDTQYF.